This TCR beta chain was documented in a study of cytomegalovirus exposure and HLA in healthy donors. The study's findings and limits: The study put 150 to 200 TCR beta chains on its list as cytomegalovirus-associated.

Concerning this clone itself: Its antigen remains unidentified.

Trimming took 5 bases from V and 4 from J, leaving 11 bases between them. The CDR3 loop spans 13 amino acids. Germline-derived CDR1 and CDR2 are SGHVS and FQNEAQ. Primers: 60 Vbeta forward and 13 Jbeta reverse. In the study's own analysis: Per a later analysis, the number of unique TCR beta chains was some 75 million, of which roughly 10 million were shared. The table came from immunoSEQ multiplex PCR; TCRdb's copy has only in-frame clones and leaves some out. V and J calls and clone size are given by that table; D and trimming were obtained from the DNA. The table shows 40,000 or so clones, with 60% to 75% occurring only once.

The sample taken for sequencing was PBMCs. The chain links TRBV7-8 to TRBJ1-2, with D possibly TRBD1 on 6 matching bases. The TCR comes from a middle-aged man in good health and CMV-seronegative. CDR3 nucleotides: TGTGCCAGCAGCGCTAGGGGGTCCTATGGCTACACCTTC. This encodes CASSARGSYGYTF.